What follows are 19 T cell receptor beta chains derived from one specimen sequenced in a study of response to subunit inactivated influenza vaccine. TCRdb itself ran the RT-PCR reads through MiXCR, one entry per CDR3 protein. The sample lists 590,000 or so distinct CDR3 sequences; around 15% were seen once. Here the sequenced sample was PBMCs from blood, taken 14 to 15 days before vaccination. These receptors were obtained from a man aged 50-60 years who received an inactivated influenza vaccine.

In its sample, this clonotype was seen a few times. The chain has TRBV28 and TRBJ2-1; maybe TRBD2 (7 bases). From germline, CDR1 is MDHEN and CDR2 SYDVKM. Trimming took off 5 bases at V and 0 bases at J, with 23 bases between the two ends. This CDR3 spans 19 amino acids. The CDR3 spells CASSPLAGASTNSYNEQFF. CDR3 nucleotides: TGTGCCAGCAGTCCCCTCGCGGGGGCCTCCACAAACTCCTACAATGAGCAGTTCTTC.

CDR3 DNA sequence: TGTGCCATCAGTGAGAATGAGGGGGCCCTGACTTCTAGCACAGATACGCAGTATTTT. Residues: CAISENEGALTSSTDTQYF. V usage is TRBV10-3 and J usage is TRBJ2-3; 7 bases line up with TRBD1. This CDR3 region has 19 residues. From germline, CDR1 is ENHRY and CDR2 SYGVKD. The trim removed 2 bases at V and 0 bases at J, leaving 14 bases unmatched.

This chain uses TRBV6-1 with TRBJ1-1, with D possibly being TRBD1 (5 bases). The germline gives CDR1 MNHNS, CDR2 SASEGT. The CDR3 sequence is 14 residues long. V lost 4 bases, J lost 3 bases, and 12 bases lay in between. The CDR3 region has the DNA TGTGCCAGCAGTGTGGCCGGCAGGGACACTGAAGCTTTCTTT. Its protein product is CASSVAGRDTEAFF.

This sequence joins TRBV5-1 and TRBJ2-1, with 15 nucleotides matching TRBD2. The CDR3 runs to 15 residues. With V trimmed by 4 bases and J by 9 bases, 5 bases remained unmatched. Germline CDR1 is SGHRS and CDR2 is YFSETQ. DNA for the CDR3: TGCGCCAGCAGCGAGGGACTAGCGGGGGGAGGTGAGCAGTTCTTC. It is translated as CASSEGLAGGGEQFF.

This chain uses TRBV7-9 with TRBJ2-1; 8 bases are a match to TRBD2. This CDR3 is built from 17 residues. With 2 bases clipped from V and 3 bases from J, the junction kept 9 bases outside the gene matches. Germline values: CDR1 SEHNR, CDR2 FQNEAQ (reference sequence). Here the CDR3 reads CASSLTRLARNYNEQFF. The CDR3 DNA follows: TGTGCCAGCAGCTTAACCCGACTAGCGCGGAACTACAATGAGCAGTTCTTC.

The chain has TRBV10-3 and TRBJ2-5, with 9 bases identical to TRBD1. J lost 5 bases, V lost 6 bases, and 7 bases had no gene match. From germline, CDR1 is ENHRY and CDR2 SYGVKD. There are 14 residues in the CDR3. Here the CDR3 DNA reads TGTGCCATCAGGAATGGACAGGGGCGCGAGACCCAGTACTTC. This sequence encodes CAIRNGQGRETQYF.

The CDR3 loop is CASSPLLTGTYEQYF. The CDR3 DNA reads as TGTGCCAGCAGTCCCCTCCTGACAGGGACCTACGAGCAGTACTTC. The rearrangement uses TRBV6-2 or TRBV6-3 and TRBJ2-7, with TRBD1 matching 7 bases. The CDR3 contains 15 residues. V lost 5 bases and J lost 2; bases outside the gene matches: 9. CDR1 and CDR2 from the germline V gene are MNHEY and SVGEGT.

The chain uses TRBV2 and TRBJ2-3, with 10 bases matching TRBD1. Losses at the gene ends were 8 bases for V and 5 bases for J; bases not matched to a gene: 10. The CDR3 spans 15 residues. CDR1 and CDR2 from the germline V gene are SNHLY and FYNNEI. The CDR3 sequence: CASFYPWTGGDTQYF. The CDR3 DNA reads TGTGCCAGCTTTTACCCGTGGACAGGGGGAGATACGCAGTATTTT.

This clonotype has ten or more counts. The chain uses TRBV12-3 or TRBV12-4 and TRBJ1-2; D possibly corresponds to TRBD1 (5 bases). V was pared by 6 bases and J by 7 bases, with 12 bases between. CDR3 size: 12 residues. CDR3 sequence: CASSPGGRGYTF. The DNA of the CDR3 is TGTGCCAGCAGCCCCGGGGGTCGTGGCTACACCTTC.

This clonotype was seen a few times. V is TRBV24-1 and J is TRBJ2-1; TRBD1 agrees at 7 bases. CDR1 KGHDR and CDR2 SFDVKD come from the germline V gene. Germline trimming cut 4 bases from V and 5 bases from J; bases unmatched to any gene: 16. The CDR3 is made up of 18 amino acids. Written as DNA, the CDR3 is TGTGCCACCAGTGACAGTGACAGGGCCCGTTTCCCCCACAATGAGCAGTTCTTC. Translation: CATSDSDRARFPHNEQFF.

This clonotype was seen only a few times. Here the CDR3 reads CSAGGLVGYNEQFF. Here the CDR3 DNA reads TGCAGCGCCGGAGGACTAGTGGGCTACAATGAGCAGTTCTTC. The chain uses TRBV29-1 and TRBJ2-1; 7 bases are shared with TRBD2. With 7 bases clipped from V and 3 bases from J, the junction kept 9 bases outside the gene matches. Germline V gives CDR1 SQVTM, CDR2 ANQGSEA. The CDR3 consists of 14 residues.

J is TRBJ2-1 and V is TRBV4-1, with D unresolved. The CDR3 has 15 residues. Germline CDR1 and CDR2: MGHRA and YSYEKL. V lost 6 bases, J lost 2 bases, and 14 bases lay in between. CDR3 DNA: TGCGCCAGCAGGCAAACGGATGCCGCCTACAATGAGCAGTTCTTC. This sequence encodes CASRQTDAAYNEQFF.

This clonotype was picked up a small number of times. The rearrangement uses TRBV30 and TRBJ2-5, with 8 nucleotides matching TRBD2. The trim removed 3 bases at V and 2 bases at J, leaving 5 bases unmatched. Per germline, CDR1 GTSNPN and CDR2 SVGIG (reference sequence). The CDR3 sequence is 14 residues long. As DNA, the CDR3 is TGTGCCTGGAGGGGTAGCGGGAAACAAGAGACCCAGTACTTC. Protein product: CAWRGSGKQETQYF.

This clonotype was detected only a few times. The V gene is TRBV20-1, the J gene TRBJ2-3, with 11 bases that match TRBD2. The CDR3 runs to 14 residues. Per germline, CDR1 DFQATT and CDR2 SNEGSKA (reference sequence). The junction had 6 bases not matched to a gene; V was cut back by 1 base and J by 9 bases. The CDR3 reads CSARGGSGGVTQYF. The CDR3 DNA reads TGCAGTGCTAGAGGCGGTAGCGGGGGGGTGACGCAGTATTTT.

There are a few counts of this clonotype. The rearrangement joins TRBV7-2 to TRBJ2-3; tentative D call: TRBD1 (6 bases). Germline V gene sequence: CDR1 SGHTA, CDR2 FQGNSA. Trimming took off 4 bases at V and 1 base at J, with 9 bases between the two ends. CDR3 length: 14 amino acids. In DNA form, the CDR3 reads TGTGCCAGCAGCTCGGGACATGGCACAGATACGCAGTATTTT. This gives the protein CASSSGHGTDTQYF.

This clonotype was found many times. The chain joins TRBV12-3 or TRBV12-4 to TRBJ2-2; D tentatively fits TRBD1 or TRBD2 (5 bases each). V was shortened by 4 bases and J by 4 bases, with 7 bases between the two germline ends. CDR3 length: 13 amino acids. CDR3 nucleotides: TGTGCCAGCAGTTACGGGGCCACCGGGGAGCTGTTTTTT. The encoded protein is CASSYGATGELFF.

The V gene is TRBV29-1, the J gene TRBJ1-2; 7 nucleotides align to TRBD1. The V and J ends lost 4 bases and 2 bases, in that order; junction bases with no gene match: 4. CDR1 and CDR2 (germline): SQVTM, ANQGSEA. The CDR3 length is 13 residues. The CDR3 loop reads CSVGQGNNYGYTF. The CDR3 DNA follows: TGCAGCGTTGGACAGGGAAACAACTATGGCTACACCTTC.

V is TRBV6-5 and J is TRBJ1-6; D ambiguous. Germline loops: CDR1 MNHEY, CDR2 SVGAGI. There are 16 residues in the CDR3. V was pared by 0 bases and J by 7 bases, with 13 bases between. Written as DNA, the CDR3 is TGTGCCAGCAGTTACTCGAGGTGGCGTGGGAATTCACCCCTCCACTTT. Amino acids: CASSYSRWRGNSPLHF.

This chain connects TRBV5-6 to TRBJ1-6, with D possibly matching TRBD1 (5 bases). The V and J ends lost 0 bases and 7 bases respectively, with 8 bases between them. Germline lookup yields CDR1 SGHDT and CDR2 YYEEEE. CDR3 length: 14 amino acids. CDR3 sequence (DNA): TGTGCCAGCAGCTTGGACAGGAGGAATTCACCCCTCCACTTT. Encoded protein: CASSLDRRNSPLHF.